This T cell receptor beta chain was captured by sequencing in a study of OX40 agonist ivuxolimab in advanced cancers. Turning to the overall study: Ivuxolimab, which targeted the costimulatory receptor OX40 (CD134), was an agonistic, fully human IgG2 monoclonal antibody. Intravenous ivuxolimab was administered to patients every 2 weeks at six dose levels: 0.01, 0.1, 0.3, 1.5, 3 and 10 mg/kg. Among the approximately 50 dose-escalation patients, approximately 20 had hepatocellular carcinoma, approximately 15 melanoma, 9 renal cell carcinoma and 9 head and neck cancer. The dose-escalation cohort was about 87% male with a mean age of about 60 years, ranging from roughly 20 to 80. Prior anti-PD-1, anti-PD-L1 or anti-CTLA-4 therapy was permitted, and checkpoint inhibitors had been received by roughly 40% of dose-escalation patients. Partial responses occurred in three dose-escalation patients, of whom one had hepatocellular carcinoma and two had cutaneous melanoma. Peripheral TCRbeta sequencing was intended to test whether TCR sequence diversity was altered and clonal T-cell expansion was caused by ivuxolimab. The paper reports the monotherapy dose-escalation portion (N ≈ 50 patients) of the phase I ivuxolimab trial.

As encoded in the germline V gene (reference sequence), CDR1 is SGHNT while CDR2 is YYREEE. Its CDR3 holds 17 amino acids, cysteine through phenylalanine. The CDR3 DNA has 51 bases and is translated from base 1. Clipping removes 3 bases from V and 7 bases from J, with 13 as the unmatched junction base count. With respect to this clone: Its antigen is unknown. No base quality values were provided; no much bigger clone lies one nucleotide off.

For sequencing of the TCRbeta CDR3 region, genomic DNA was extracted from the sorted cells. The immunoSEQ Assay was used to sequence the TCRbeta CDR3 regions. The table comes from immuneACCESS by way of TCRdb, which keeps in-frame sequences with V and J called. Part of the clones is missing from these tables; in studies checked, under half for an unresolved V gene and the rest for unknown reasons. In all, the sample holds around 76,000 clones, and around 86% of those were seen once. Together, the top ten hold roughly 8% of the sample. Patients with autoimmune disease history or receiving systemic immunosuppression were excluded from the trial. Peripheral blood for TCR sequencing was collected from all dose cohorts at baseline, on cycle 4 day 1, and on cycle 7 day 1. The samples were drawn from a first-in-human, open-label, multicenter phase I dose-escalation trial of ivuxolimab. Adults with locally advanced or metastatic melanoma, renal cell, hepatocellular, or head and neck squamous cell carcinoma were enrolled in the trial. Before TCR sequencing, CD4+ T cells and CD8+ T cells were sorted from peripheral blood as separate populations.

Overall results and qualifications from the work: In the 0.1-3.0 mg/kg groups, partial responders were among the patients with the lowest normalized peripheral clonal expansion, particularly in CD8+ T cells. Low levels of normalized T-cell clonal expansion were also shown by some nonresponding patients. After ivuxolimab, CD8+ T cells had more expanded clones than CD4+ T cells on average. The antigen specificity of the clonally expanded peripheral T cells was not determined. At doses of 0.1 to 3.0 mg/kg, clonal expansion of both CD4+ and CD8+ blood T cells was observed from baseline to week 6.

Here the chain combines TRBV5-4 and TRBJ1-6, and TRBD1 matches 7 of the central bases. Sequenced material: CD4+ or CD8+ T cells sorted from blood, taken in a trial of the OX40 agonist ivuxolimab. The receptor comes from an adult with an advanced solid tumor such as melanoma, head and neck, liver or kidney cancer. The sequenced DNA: TGTGCCAGCAGCTCGGTCGGTCCAAGGGGGCCGAATTCACCCCTCCACTTT. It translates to CASSSVGPRGPNSPLHF.